These 25 T cell receptor beta chains share one sample of origin, sequenced in a study of cytotoxic CD8 clonotypes in ibrutinib-treated CLL. Measured with immunoSEQ multiplex PCR; TCRdb has only the in-frame clones, and not every one. The repertoire consists of 250,000 to 350,000 clones, with approximately 79% occurring once and the leading ten covering roughly 5.7%. Sequenced here: PBMCs, sampled at disease progression, from a patient treated with ibrutinib. These receptor sequences come from a human donor with chronic lymphocytic leukemia.

V gene TRBV29-1 combines with J gene TRBJ1-2; D gene uncertain. The CDR3 is 14 amino acids. Germline lookup yields CDR1 SQVTM and CDR2 ANQGSEA. Trimming removed 3 bases from V and 6 bases from J, with 17 bases in between. In nucleotides, the CDR3 is TGCAGCGTTGATCTGTACACCTGGGCGGATGGCTACACCTTC. It encodes CSVDLYTWADGYTF.

On this clone: A much larger clone differs from this one at a single base, so this may be a read error. V gene TRBV28 combines with J gene TRBJ2-1; 8 positions match TRBD2. There are 12 residues in the CDR3. CDR1 and CDR2 from the germline V gene are MDHEN and SYDVKM. The CDR3 protein is CTSRTSYSEQFF. In nucleotides, the CDR3 is TGTACCAGCAGGACTAGCTATTCTGAGCAGTTCTTC.

The chain combines TRBV29-1 with TRBJ2-5, with D perhaps matching TRBD1 (5 bases). CDR3 length equals 12 residues. V shed 4 bases and J shed 4 bases, with 10 bases lying between them. Germline V gene lookup returns CDR1 SQVTM and CDR2 ANQGSEA. The CDR3 nucleotides read TGCAGCGTTGGTTGGGGCCGAGAGACCCAGTACTTC. Protein sequence: CSVGWGRETQYF. The full variable domain, completed using reference TRBV29-1 and TRBJ2-5, is SAVISQKPSRDICQRGTSLTIQCQVDSQVTMMFWYRQQPGQSLTLIATANQGSEATYESGFVIDKFPISRPNLTFSTLTVSNMSPEDSSIYLCSVGWGRETQYFGPGTRLLVL.

The V call is TRBV7-8, the J call TRBJ1-1; perhaps TRBD1 as D (5 bases). The CDR3 covers 18 residues. CDR1 is SGHVS, CDR2 FQNEAQ, per germline. V was trimmed by 2 bases and J by 4 bases, leaving 23 bases between them. CDR3 sequence: CASSLSGHIGAPGTEAFF. The CDR3 nucleotides read TGTGCCAGCAGCTTATCTGGGCACATCGGGGCGCCCGGCACTGAAGCTTTCTTT.

The table lists this clone with a few counts. The chain links TRBV21-1 to TRBJ2-3; the DNA was not used to check the table's D call, TRBD2. TRBV21-1 is an annotated pseudogene. The CDR3 extends over 17 amino acids. CDR3 residues: CASSIQSPSGGTDTQYF. In nucleotides, the CDR3 is TGTGCCAGCAGCATCCAATCGCCTAGCGGGGGTACAGATACGCAGTATTTT.

This chain links TRBV28 with TRBJ2-7, with D tentatively TRBD2 (8 bases). The CDR3 has 16 amino acids. V shed 5 bases and J shed 5 bases, with 22 bases lying between them. CDR1 and CDR2 from the germline V gene are MDHEN and SYDVKM. The CDR3 sequence is CASSGTELAGLDEQYF. CDR3 DNA sequence: TGTGCCAGCAGTGGGACAGAGCTAGCGGGCTTAGACGAGCAGTACTTC.

This chain joins TRBV2 and TRBJ1-6, with 11 positions matching TRBD1. Looked up from germline, CDR1 is SNHLY and CDR2 is FYNNEI. The J segment lost 9 bases and the V segment lost 6 bases, leaving 4 bases of the junction unmatched. There are 14 residues in the CDR3. The CDR3 is CASSRDRGFSPLHF. Written as DNA, the CDR3 is TGTGCCAGCAGCCGGGACAGGGGGTTTTCACCCCTCCACTTT.

The chain uses TRBV5-6 and TRBJ2-3; D is possibly TRBD2 (5 bases). The germline gives CDR1 SGHDT, CDR2 YYEEEE. The CDR3 runs 13 residues. Trimming cost V 2 bases and J 4 bases, with 8 bases left between them. As DNA, the CDR3 is TGTGCCAGCAGCTTCCGGGAATCAGATACGCAGTATTTT. Residues: CASSFRESDTQYF. Based on the CDR3 plus reference TRBV5-6 and TRBJ2-3, the full variable domain is DAGVTQSPTHLIKTRGQQVTLRCSPKSGHDTVSWYQQALGQGPQFIFQYYEEEERQRGNFPDRFSGHQFPNYSSELNVNALLLGDSALYLCASSFRESDTQYFGPGTRLTVL.

V and J are TRBV7-2 and TRBJ2-1; possible D gene TRBD1, 5 bases. V lost 0 bases, J lost 8 bases, and 5 bases lay in between. The V gene's germline CDR1 is SGHTA and CDR2 FQGNSA. CDR3 length: 12 residues. The CDR3 coding sequence is TGTGCCAGCAGCTTAGCCAGGGATGAGCAGTTCTTC. Translating it yields CASSLARDEQFF.

CDR3 loop: CASSFRGTPYEQYF. CDR3 coding DNA: TGTGCCAGCAGCTTTAGAGGGACACCCTACGAGCAGTACTTC. The chain is built from TRBV11-2 and TRBJ2-7; TRBD1 is a possible D gene (6 bases). Trimming left V 3 bases short and J 2 bases short, with 11 bases between. Looked up from germline, CDR1 is SGHAT and CDR2 is FQNNGV. CDR3 size: 14 residues.

This rearrangement joins TRBV9 to TRBJ1-2; TRBD1 might be the D (5 bases). CDR3 length: 11 residues. Germline-derived CDR1 and CDR2 are SGDLS and YYNGEE. V was shortened by 5 bases and J by 8 bases, with 10 bases between the two germline ends. The CDR3 reads CASRRGSGYTF. In DNA form, the CDR3 reads TGTGCCAGCAGGAGGGGATCCGGCTACACCTTC.

V is TRBV6-5 and J is TRBJ1-2; 9 nucleotides match TRBD1. This CDR3 spans 15 amino acids. V lost 2 bases to trimming and J lost 8 bases; unmatched junction nucleotides: 9. Germline V CDR1 and CDR2: MNHEY, SVGAGI. The CDR3: CASSYLTQGARGYTF. The DNA of the CDR3 is TGTGCCAGCAGTTACCTAACACAGGGGGCGAGGGGCTACACCTTC.

This chain connects TRBV19 to TRBJ1-2; D ambiguous. This CDR3 has 13 residues. The V gene's germline CDR1 is LNHDA and CDR2 SQIVND (reference sequence). V was pared by 6 bases and J by 0 bases, with 8 bases between. Here the CDR3 DNA reads TGTGCCAGTAGGACACGGACTAACTATGGCTACACCTTC. The encoded protein is CASRTRTNYGYTF.

The chain has TRBV28 and TRBJ1-2, with D tentatively TRBD1 (5 bases). This CDR3 has 15 amino acids. V was pared by 8 bases and J by 5 bases, with 21 bases between. Germline V gene data show CDR1 as MDHEN and CDR2 as SYDVKM. As DNA, the CDR3 is TGTGCCAGCGAGGGCGGGGCGATGGGGAGATATGGCTACACCTTC. Its protein is CASEGGAMGRYGYTF.

This chain connects TRBV18 to TRBJ2-6, with D possibly being TRBD2 (5 bases). The CDR3 runs 16 residues. V lost 2 bases to trimming and J lost 2 bases, with 10 bases between them. The germline V gene encodes CDR1 KGHSH and CDR2 LQKENI. DNA of the CDR3: TGTGCCAGCTCACCAGCCGGGAAGGCTGGGGCCAACGTCCTGACTTTC. As protein: CASSPAGKAGANVLTF.

The chain couples TRBV5-6 to TRBJ2-5, with a weak D call TRBD2 (5 bases). Germline lookup yields CDR1 SGHDT and CDR2 YYEEEE. The CDR3 runs to 13 residues. Trimming took 4 bases from V and 4 from J, leaving 11 bases between them. This CDR3 reads CASSRRGRETQYF. CDR3 bases: TGTGCCAGCAGCCGGAGAGGGAGAGAGACCCAGTACTTC.

The rearrangement joins TRBV4-1 to TRBJ1-2; D not resolved. Germline lookup yields CDR1 MGHRA and CDR2 YSYEKL. The CDR3 contains 14 residues. Trimming left V 1 base short and J 4 bases short, with 10 bases between. This CDR3 reads CASSQVLGIYGYTF. CDR3 DNA: TGCGCCAGCAGCCAAGTGTTAGGAATCTATGGCTACACCTTC.

The V and J genes are TRBV11-3 and TRBJ2-1, with D possibly called TRBD1 or TRBD2 (5 bases each). V was pared by 0 bases and J by 6 bases, with 12 bases between. This CDR3 spans 15 amino acids. CDR1 and CDR2 (germline): SGHNT, YENEEA. DNA of the CDR3: TGTGCCAGCAGCTTAGAAAACGGGGCGGGCAATGAGCAGTTCTTC. Amino acid sequence: CASSLENGAGNEQFF.

J is TRBJ2-2 and V is TRBV23-1; no clear D. TRBV23-1 is known as an ORF, though its function is uncertain. V lost 0 bases, J lost 3 bases, and 5 bases lay in between. CDR3 size: 14 residues. CDR3 amino acids: CASSQSGHTGELFF. DNA for the CDR3: TGCGCCAGCAGTCAATCCGGACACACCGGGGAGCTGTTTTTT.

J is TRBJ1-1 and V is TRBV19; the match to TRBD1 covers 7 bases. The germline V gene has CDR1 LNHDA and CDR2 SQIVND (reference sequence). The CDR3 loop spans 14 amino acids. Germline trimming cut 3 bases from V and 4 bases from J; bases unmatched to any gene: 5. In DNA form, the CDR3 reads TGTGCCAGTAGTATTAGGGGGCCCGGCACTGAAGCTTTCTTT. This sequence encodes CASSIRGPGTEAFF. Together with reference TRBV19 and TRBJ1-1, the CDR3 gives the full variable domain: DGGITQSPKYLFRKEGQNVTLSCEQNLNHDAMYWYRQDPGQGLRLIYYSQIVNDFQKGDIAEGYSVSREKKESFPLTVTSAQKNPTAFYLCASSIRGPGTEAFFGQGTRLTVV.

V and J are TRBV5-6 and TRBJ1-6; D uncertain. CDR1 and CDR2 from the germline V gene are SGHDT and YYEEEE. CDR3 length: 16 amino acids. V was cut by 1 base and J by 6 bases, with 14 bases left in between. The CDR3 DNA follows: TGTGCCAGCAGCTTGTGGGCAGGAACTTTTAATTCACCCCTCCACTTT. Encoded protein: CASSLWAGTFNSPLHF.

The rearrangement uses TRBV28 and TRBJ2-5, with D tentatively TRBD1 or TRBD2 (7 bases each). Germline CDR1 and CDR2: MDHEN and SYDVKM. The CDR3 is made up of 15 amino acids. The ends were cut back, 8 bases at V and 6 bases at J, with 22 bases in the middle. CDR3 region: CASERGPRGSKTQYF. DNA for the CDR3: TGTGCCAGCGAAAGGGGGCCGCGGGGGAGCAAGACCCAGTACTTC.

CDR3 in DNA: TGCGCCAGCAGTGGTGGCGGTTATCAGGCAGATACGCAGTATTTT. Protein: CASSGGGYQADTQYF. The rearrangement uses TRBV10-1 and TRBJ2-3; D uncertain. V was clipped by 4 bases and J by 4 bases, with 15 bases between them. The CDR3 totals 15 residues. Per the germline V gene, CDR1 is WNHNN and CDR2 is SYGVQD (reference sequence).

This clone has a handful of counts. The rearrangement links TRBV18 to TRBJ2-7; possibly TRBD2 for D (6 bases). The CDR3 has 14 amino acids. V gave up 4 bases and J gave up 2 bases, with 12 bases separating them. The germline CDR1 and CDR2 sequences are KGHSH and LQKENI. The CDR3 region is CASSRAGTPYEQYF. Here the CDR3 DNA reads TGTGCCAGCTCACGTGCCGGGACTCCCTACGAGCAGTACTTC.

In its sample, this clone was seen once. The chain combines TRBV5-5 with TRBJ1-3; no clear D gene. Trimming cost V 0 bases and J 2 bases, with 6 bases left between them. The CDR3 has 14 amino acids. From germline, CDR1 is SGHKS and CDR2 YYEKEE (reference sequence). The CDR3 nucleotides are TGTGCCAGCAGCTTGGGCGGAGCTGGAAACACCATATATTTT. Protein product: CASSLGGAGNTIYF.